What follows are 21 T cell receptor beta chains derived from one specimen sequenced in a study of cytomegalovirus exposure and HLA in healthy donors. This PCR relied on a set of 60 Vbeta primers and 13 Jbeta primers. Some clones are missing from TCRdb's copy, which holds only in-frame ones; the method was immunoSEQ multiplex PCR. Of about 200,000 clones listed, over 65% are singletons. The sample was PBMCs. The origin of the receptors is a woman aged 25-40 years in good health and CMV-seronegative.

This rearrangement joins TRBV28 to TRBJ1-2, with D tentatively TRBD1 (5 bases). The V end lost 2 bases, the J end lost 4 bases, and 14 bases lay between the germline ends. The CDR3 is made up of 15 amino acids. The germline V gene has CDR1 MDHEN and CDR2 SYDVKM. CDR3 residues: CASSLGGVRGYGYTF. CDR3 nucleotides: TGTGCCAGCAGTTTAGGCGGGGTGAGGGGCTATGGCTACACCTTC.

This clone was seen more than once but under ten times. The chain combines TRBV5-6 with TRBJ1-4, with 8 bases aligning to TRBD1. There are 14 residues in the CDR3. Germline lookup yields CDR1 SGHDT and CDR2 YYEEEE. The V gene end was trimmed by 4 bases and the J gene end by 7 bases; junction bases not matched to a gene: 6. The CDR3 protein is CASSLDREGEKLFF. The CDR3 nucleotides read TGTGCCAGCAGCCTGGACAGGGAGGGTGAAAAACTGTTTTTT.

With regard to this clone: Relative to the germline gene, one junction end is altered; a read error may explain this. This sequence joins TRBV5-1 and TRBJ2-7; 7 bases fit TRBD2. CDR1 SGHRS and CDR2 YFSETQ come from the germline V gene. The CDR3 covers 14 residues. The CDR3 region is CASSRGSNSYEQCF. The CDR3 nucleotides read TGCGCCAGCAGCCGCGGGAGTAACTCCTACGAGCAGTGCTTC.

Turning to this clone: Sequence at one end of the junction differs from germline and may be a read error. The chain couples TRBV7-9 to TRBJ1-2; 10 bases match TRBD1. Germline V lookup: CDR1 SEHNR, CDR2 FQNEAQ (reference sequence). This CDR3 contains 14 residues. The CDR3 region has the DNA TGTGCCAGCAGCCTGGGACAGGGGTACTATGGCTACCCCTTC. Translating it yields CASSLGQGYYGYPF.

The chain is built from TRBV18 and TRBJ1-5; unclear D gene. Germline lookup yields CDR1 KGHSH and CDR2 LQKENI. The CDR3 extends over 14 amino acids. V was clipped by 2 bases and J by 5 bases, with 10 bases between them. The CDR3 DNA sequence: TGTGCCAGCTCACCAGACGGTCGGGATCAGCCCCAGCATTTT. Translation gives CASSPDGRDQPQHF. Full variable domain (rest looked up from reference TRBV18 and TRBJ1-5): NAGVMQNPRHLVRRRGQEARLRCSPMKGHSHVYWYRQLPEEGLKFMVYLQKENIIDESGMPKERFSAEFPKEGPSILRIQQVVRGDSAAYFCASSPDGRDQPQHFGDGTRLSIL.

The V and J genes are TRBV5-1 and TRBJ2-3, with TRBD2 matching over 14 bases. Unmatched junction bases numbered 3, after V lost 6 bases and J lost 6 bases. CDR1 SGHRS and CDR2 YFSETQ come from the germline V gene. This CDR3 has 14 amino acids. This chain's CDR3 is CASTRTSGRDTQYF. Here the CDR3 DNA reads TGCGCCAGCACCCGGACTAGCGGGAGGGATACGCAGTATTTT.

This chain joins TRBV14 and TRBJ2-7; 8 nucleotides match TRBD1. This CDR3 region has 14 residues. The V gene end was trimmed by 1 base and the J gene end by 3 bases; junction bases not matched to a gene: 2. The V gene's germline CDR1 is SGHDN and CDR2 FVKESK. CDR3 nucleotides: TGTGCCAGCAGCCAAGGAACAGGGGGCTACGAGCAGTACTTC. Protein: CASSQGTGGYEQYF.

The chain employs TRBV14 and TRBJ2-7; 8 positions match TRBD1. Looked up from germline, CDR1 is SGHDN and CDR2 is FVKESK. The CDR3 runs 14 residues. Trimming took 4 bases from V and 4 from J; bases not matched to a gene: 6. The CDR3, as DNA: TGTGCCAGCAGCCGACAGAGACAGGGGTACGAGCAGTACTTC. This translates into CASSRQRQGYEQYF.

V gene TRBV6-5 combines with J gene TRBJ2-7; 13 bases line up with TRBD2. This CDR3 is built from 15 residues. Germline V lookup: CDR1 MNHEY, CDR2 SVGAGI. V shed 7 bases and J 4 bases; nucleotides not matched to a gene: 7. The CDR3 reads CASKRTSGSSYEQYF. CDR3 in DNA: TGTGCCAGCAAACGGACTAGCGGGAGTAGTTACGAGCAGTACTTC.

CDR3: CSARTGTEAFF. The CDR3 DNA sequence: TGCAGTGCTAGAACCGGGACTGAAGCTTTCTTT. This chain connects TRBV20-1 to TRBJ1-1, with D unresolved. Per the germline V gene, CDR1 is DFQATT and CDR2 is SNEGSKA (reference sequence). V gave up 2 bases and J gave up 5 bases, with 6 bases separating them. This CDR3 is 11 amino acids long.

The chain carries TRBV4-1 and TRBJ2-5; 7 bases line up with TRBD2. Germline trimming cut 0 bases from V and 5 bases from J; bases unmatched to any gene: 6. CDR3 size: 15 residues. Germline V gene lookup returns CDR1 MGHRA and CDR2 YSYEKL. The DNA for the CDR3 is TGCGCCAGCAGCCAAGAAAGGCGGGAGACGGAGACCCAGTACTTC. As protein: CASSQERRETETQYF.

This clone was detected only a few times. The chain recombines TRBV6-6 with TRBJ2-3; D may be TRBD2 (5 bases). The germline V gene encodes CDR1 MNHNY and CDR2 SVGAGI (reference sequence). This CDR3 spans 14 amino acids. Trimming left V 4 bases short and J 0 bases short, with 8 bases between. The chain's CDR3 is CASSSGGSTDTQYF. DNA of the CDR3: TGTGCCAGCAGTTCTGGCGGGAGCACAGATACGCAGTATTTT.

The chain couples TRBV6-4 to TRBJ1-2, with 12 bases identical to TRBD1. CDR3 size: 18 residues. With 6 bases clipped from V and 8 bases from J, the junction kept 19 bases outside the gene matches. Germline loops: CDR1 MRHNA, CDR2 SNTAGT. CDR3 in amino acids: CASRQTGTGGLFGAGYTF. In nucleotides, the CDR3 is TGTGCCAGCAGACAAACGGGGACAGGGGGCCTTTTTGGTGCCGGCTACACCTTC.

The chain uses TRBV2 and TRBJ2-7; unclear D gene. Germline V gene lookup returns CDR1 SNHLY and CDR2 FYNNEI. CDR3 length equals 12 residues. Between the trimmed V and J ends, which lost 6 bases and 0 bases, there was a span of 6 bases. As DNA, the CDR3 is TGTGCCAGCAGCGTTAGCTCCTACGAGCAGTACTTC. It yields the protein CASSVSSYEQYF.

The gene calls are TRBV2 and TRBJ1-4; 10 nucleotides match TRBD1. V lost 6 bases and J lost 4; bases outside the gene matches: 5. Germline values: CDR1 SNHLY, CDR2 FYNNEI. This CDR3 is 15 amino acids long. CDR3 region: CASRGTGASNEKLFF. The CDR3 nucleotides read TGTGCCAGCAGGGGGACAGGGGCTAGTAATGAAAAACTGTTTTTT.

V and J are TRBV4-1 and TRBJ2-2; D might be TRBD2 (5 bases). CDR1 is MGHRA, CDR2 YSYEKL, per germline. The CDR3 sequence is 16 residues long. V was pared by 0 bases and J by 2 bases, with 10 bases between. In DNA, the CDR3 is TGCGCCAGCAGCCAAGACCCCCGGGGTAACACCGGGGAGCTGTTTTTT. Protein product: CASSQDPRGNTGELFF.

The chain has TRBV6-6 and TRBJ2-1, with 12 bases identical to TRBD2. Per germline, CDR1 MNHNY and CDR2 SVGAGI (reference sequence). V lost 5 bases and J lost 6; bases outside the gene matches: 8. The CDR3 has 16 amino acids. The CDR3 DNA reads TGTGCCAGCAGTCGACCTGGGACTAGCGGGCTCAATGAGCAGTTCTTC. Translation: CASSRPGTSGLNEQFF.

The chain joins TRBV21-1 to TRBJ2-3; the table's TRBD2 call for D was not verified on the DNA. TRBV21-1 is reported as a pseudogene. The CDR3 contains 17 residues. The CDR3 DNA sequence: TGTGCCAGCAGCAAAGATAGCACTAGCGGGAGGTGGGATACGCAGTATTTT. Translating it yields CASSKDSTSGRWDTQYF.

This sequence joins TRBV30 and TRBJ2-3; the match to TRBD2 covers 12 bases. Germline V gene data show CDR1 as GTSNPN and CDR2 as SVGIG (reference sequence). With 0 bases clipped from V and 5 bases from J, the junction kept 6 bases outside the gene matches. This CDR3 spans 16 amino acids. The chain's CDR3 is CAWSVLLAGGKDTQYF. The CDR3 DNA follows: TGTGCCTGGAGTGTACTCCTAGCGGGAGGGAAAGATACGCAGTATTTT.

The rearrangement uses TRBV12-5 and TRBJ2-7; D is possibly TRBD1 (6 bases). Germline loops: CDR1 LGHNT, CDR2 FRNRAP. The ends were cut back, 3 bases at V and 9 bases at J, with 15 bases in the middle. The CDR3 runs 13 residues. The CDR3 DNA reads TGTGCTAGTGGTTTCCAAGACAGGCTTGGGCAGTACTTC. It specifies CASGFQDRLGQYF.

The chain links TRBV6-5 to TRBJ2-1; TRBD2 agrees at 11 bases. Germline V CDR1 and CDR2: MNHEY, SVGAGI. The trim removed 6 bases at V and 4 bases at J, leaving 5 bases unmatched. This CDR3 region has 15 residues. CDR3 region: CASRGLAATYNEQFF. The CDR3 region has the DNA TGTGCCAGCAGGGGACTAGCGGCTACTTACAATGAGCAGTTCTTC.